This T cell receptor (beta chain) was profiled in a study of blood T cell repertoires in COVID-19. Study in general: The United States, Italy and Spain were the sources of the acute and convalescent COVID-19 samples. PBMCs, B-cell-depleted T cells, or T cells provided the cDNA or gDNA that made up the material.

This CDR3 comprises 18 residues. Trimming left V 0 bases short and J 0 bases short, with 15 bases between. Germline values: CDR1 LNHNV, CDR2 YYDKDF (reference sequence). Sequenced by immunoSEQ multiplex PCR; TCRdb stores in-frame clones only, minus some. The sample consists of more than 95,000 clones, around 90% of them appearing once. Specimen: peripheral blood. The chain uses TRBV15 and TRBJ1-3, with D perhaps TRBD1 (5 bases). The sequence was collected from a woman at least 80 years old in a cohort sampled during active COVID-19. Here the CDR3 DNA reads TGTGCCACCAGCAGAGATGGCAGGGAATCGGCCTCTGGAAACACCATATATTTT. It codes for CATSRDGRESASGNTIYF. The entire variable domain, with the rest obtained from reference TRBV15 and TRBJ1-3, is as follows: DAMVIQNPRYQVTQFGKPVTLSCSQTLNHNVMYWYQQKSSQAPKLLFHYYDKDFNNEADTPDNFQSRRPNTSFCFLDIRSPGLGDTAMYLCATSRDGRESASGNTIYFGEGSWLTVV.